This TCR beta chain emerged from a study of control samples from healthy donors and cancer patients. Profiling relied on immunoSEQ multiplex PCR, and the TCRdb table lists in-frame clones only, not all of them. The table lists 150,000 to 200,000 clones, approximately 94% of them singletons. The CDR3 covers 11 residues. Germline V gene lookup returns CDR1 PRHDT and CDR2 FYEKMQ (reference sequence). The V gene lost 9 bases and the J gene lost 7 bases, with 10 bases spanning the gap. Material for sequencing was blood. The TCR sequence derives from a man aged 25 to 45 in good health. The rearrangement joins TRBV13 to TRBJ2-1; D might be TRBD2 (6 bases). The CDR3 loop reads CASGAGNEQFF. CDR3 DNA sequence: TGTGCCAGTGGGGCGGGAAATGAGCAGTTCTTC.